This section outlines one T cell receptor (beta chain) sequence together with its context. The data stem from a study of OX40 agonist ivuxolimab in advanced cancers. Germline values: CDR1 MDHEN, CDR2 SYDVKM. The CDR3 totals 15 residues. V was pared by 3 bases and J by 10 bases, with 16 bases between. This table comes from immunoSEQ multiplex PCR, and its TCRdb copy is limited to in-frame clones, with some not included. The data show 75,000 to 100,000 clones, roughly 85% seen once. The chain joins TRBV28 to TRBJ1-6, with unresolved D. The receptor's source is an adult with an advanced solid tumor such as melanoma, head and neck, liver or kidney cancer. Sequenced material: CD4+ or CD8+ T cells sorted from blood, taken in a trial of the OX40 agonist ivuxolimab. The CDR3 DNA is TGTGCCAGCAGTTTGCTCCCAGGCGCCGGGTCACCCCTCCACTTT. It translates to CASSLLPGAGSPLHF.